The sequence of this TCR beta chain was determined in a study of spatial heterogeneity in lung cancer. Study-level findings and limits: Mutation counts in tumors were tracked by counts of expanded intratumoral alpha and beta TCRs. Quantities of ubiquitous and regional expanded TCRs paralleled ubiquitous and regional nonsynonymous mutations, respectively.

TCRdb ran MiXCR on the 5' RACE reads and lists one entry per CDR3 protein. The sample comprises thousands of distinct CDR3 sequences, over 4% of which are singletons, and around 49% rests with the top ten. From germline, CDR1 is LGHNA and CDR2 YNFKEQ. The CDR3 covers 16 residues. Trimming cost V 1 base and J 7 bases, with 14 bases left between them. This sample's time point: sample taken at primary tumor resection. There are many counts of this clonotype. Its target is unknown. The V and J genes are TRBV4-2 and TRBJ1-6, with a tentative D call TRBD1 (6 bases). The TCR originated in a male donor with early-stage non-small cell lung cancer. The source was lung tumor tissue, collected at surgery. Written as DNA, the CDR3 is TGTGCCAGCAGCCAAGTAAAGGGGGAAGGAAATTCACCCCTCCACTTT. It translates to CASSQVKGEGNSPLHF.